This entry is about one TCR beta chain. Its antigen is unidentified. This sample is drawn from a study of cytomegalovirus exposure and HLA in healthy donors. Turning to the study itself: In a later analysis, it was reported that the 110 or so validation repertoires had been produced on the same platform as the roughly 650 repertoires belonging to the first cohort. The study's findings and limits: The dataset shows that most TCR sequences were rare, while some public TCRs occurred in many donors. Subsequent analysis found a tendency for first-cohort TCR clusters to co-occur within the 120 or so validation repertoires.

Profiling relied on immunoSEQ multiplex PCR, and the TCRdb table lists in-frame clones only, not all of them. The data contain 250,000 to 400,000 clones, over 75% of them singletons. Germline V gives CDR1 SNHLY, CDR2 FYNNEI. The CDR3 length is 14 residues. The V end lost 3 bases, the J end lost 0 bases, and 8 bases lay between the germline ends. Input material: PBMCs. The chain links TRBV2 to TRBJ1-2; possible D gene TRBD1, 5 bases. The receptor comes from a man aged 25 to 45 in good health and CMV-seronegative. The CDR3 here is CASSDLTANYGYTF. In DNA, the CDR3 is TGTGCCAGCAGTGACCTGACAGCTAACTATGGCTACACCTTC.